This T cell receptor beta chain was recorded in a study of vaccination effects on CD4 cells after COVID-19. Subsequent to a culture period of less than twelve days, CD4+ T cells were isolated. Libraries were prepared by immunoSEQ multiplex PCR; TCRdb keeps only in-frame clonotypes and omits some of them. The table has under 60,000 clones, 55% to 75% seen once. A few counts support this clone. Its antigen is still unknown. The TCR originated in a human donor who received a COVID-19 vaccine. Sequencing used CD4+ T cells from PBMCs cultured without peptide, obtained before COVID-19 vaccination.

The CDR3 is CASSEVPGGNSPLHF. The CDR3 region has the DNA TGTGCCAGCAGTGAAGTCCCAGGAGGTAATTCACCCCTCCACTTT. The genes are TRBV6-4 and TRBJ1-6; D gene unclear. The CDR3 loop spans 15 amino acids. Germline loops: CDR1 MRHNA, CDR2 SNTAGT. The V end was cut by 3 bases, the J end by 6 bases, with 12 bases between.